This T cell receptor beta chain was observed in a study of blood T cell repertoires in COVID-19. Study background: Sites across the United States, Italy and Spain contributed samples from acute and convalescent COVID-19.

Trimming removed 4 bases at V and 1 base at J, with 7 bases between. This CDR3 contains 13 residues. Germline V gene sequence: CDR1 LGHNT, CDR2 FRNRAP. Some clones are missing from TCRdb's copy, which holds only in-frame ones; the method was immunoSEQ multiplex PCR. The sample records a few hundred thousand clones, 70% to 90% being singletons. The sequencing sample was made of peripheral blood. The chain carries TRBV12-5 and TRBJ1-1; D possibly corresponds to TRBD1 (6 bases). This receptor was obtained from a woman between 65 and 79 years old with COVID-19, enrolled during active disease. In DNA, the CDR3 is TGTGCTAGTGGTTCACAGGGGAACACTGAAGCTTTCTTT. This gives the protein CASGSQGNTEAFF.